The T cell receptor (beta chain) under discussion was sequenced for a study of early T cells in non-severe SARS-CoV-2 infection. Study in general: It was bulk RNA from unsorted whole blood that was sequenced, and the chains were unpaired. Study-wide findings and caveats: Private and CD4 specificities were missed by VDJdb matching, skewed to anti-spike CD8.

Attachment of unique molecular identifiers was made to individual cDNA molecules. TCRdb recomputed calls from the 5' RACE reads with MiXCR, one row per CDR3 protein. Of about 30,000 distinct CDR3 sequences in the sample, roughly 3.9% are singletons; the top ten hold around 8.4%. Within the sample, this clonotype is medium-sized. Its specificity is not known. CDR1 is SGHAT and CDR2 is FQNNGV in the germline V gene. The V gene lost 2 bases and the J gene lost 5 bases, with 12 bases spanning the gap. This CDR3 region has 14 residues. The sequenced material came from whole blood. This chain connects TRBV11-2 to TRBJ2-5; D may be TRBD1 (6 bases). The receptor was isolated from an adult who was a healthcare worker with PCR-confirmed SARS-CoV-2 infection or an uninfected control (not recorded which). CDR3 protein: CASSLSQGRETQYF. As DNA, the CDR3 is TGTGCCAGCAGCTTATCACAGGGTCGGGAGACCCAGTACTTC.